The clone carrying this TCR beta chain was counted ten times or more. Its antigen is unknown. RNA transcripts served as the template for amplifying TCR beta CDR3 regions. A first-round RT-PCR of the TCR CDR3 used the HTBI primer set. Each CDR3 protein is one row after TCRdb ran MiXCR on the multiplex PCR reads. The repertoire holds 500,000 to 750,000 distinct CDR3 sequences, with 35% to 55% as singletons. Calling Graves' hyperthyroidism stable meant ophthalmopathy did not progress within 18 months. The data stem from a study of T cells in Graves' hyperthyroidism and ophthalmopathy. Between the trimmed V and J ends, which lost 9 bases and 9 bases, there was a span of 11 bases. Germline CDR1 reads KGHDR; CDR2 reads SFDVKD. CDR3 length: 12 amino acids. Whole-study results and caveats: A median about 6.2 months before onset, the model predicted ophthalmopathy.

This chain connects TRBV24-1 to TRBJ1-6; D remains unclear. This clonotype was obtained from a woman in her late teens or twenties with Graves' hyperthyroidism. Sequences were obtained from peripheral blood or thyroid tissue (not recorded which). CDR3 protein: CATPTVGSPLHF. Written as DNA, the CDR3 is TGTGCCACCCCTACTGTGGGTTCACCCCTCCACTTT.